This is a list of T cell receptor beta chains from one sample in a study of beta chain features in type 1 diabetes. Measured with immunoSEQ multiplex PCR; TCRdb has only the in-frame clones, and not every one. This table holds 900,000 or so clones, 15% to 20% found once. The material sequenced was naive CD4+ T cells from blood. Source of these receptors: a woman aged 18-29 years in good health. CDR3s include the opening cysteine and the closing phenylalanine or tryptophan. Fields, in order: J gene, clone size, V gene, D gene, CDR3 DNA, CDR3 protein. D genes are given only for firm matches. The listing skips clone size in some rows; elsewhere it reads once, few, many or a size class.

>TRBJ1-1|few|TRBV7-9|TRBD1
TGTGCCAGCAGCGGGGAACCGGGACAGGAGGACACTGAAGCTTTCTTT
CASSGEPGQEDTEAFF
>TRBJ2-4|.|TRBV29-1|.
TGCAGCGTTGAGGCGGGAGCCAAAAACATTCAGTACTTC
CSVEAGAKNIQYF
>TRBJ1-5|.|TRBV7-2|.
TGTGCCAGCAGCTTAGATAGGGGTCAGCCCCAGCATTTT
CASSLDRGQPQHF
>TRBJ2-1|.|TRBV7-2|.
TGTGCCAGCAGCCCGAGCGGACACATAGAGCAGTTCTTC
CASSPSGHIEQFF
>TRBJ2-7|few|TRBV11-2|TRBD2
TGTGCCAGCAGCTTAGTAGTCGGGCTAGCGGGAGTCGAGCAGTACTTC
CASSLVVGLAGVEQYF
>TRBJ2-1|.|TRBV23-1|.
TGCGCCAGCAGTCAATCATTGGGACATGTGGTCACATTCTCCAATGAGCAGTTCTTC
CASSQSLGHVVTFSNEQFF
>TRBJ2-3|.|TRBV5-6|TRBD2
TGTGCCAGCAGCTTGGTAGCGGGAGGGCCAAATACGCAGTATTTT
CASSLVAGGPNTQYF
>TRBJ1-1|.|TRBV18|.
TGTGCCAGCTCACCAGTCCCGGGGTCGAACACTGAAGCTTTCTTT
CASSPVPGSNTEAFF
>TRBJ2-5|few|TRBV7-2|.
TGTGCCAGCAGCTTAGCCCACGGGATAGCAACGGAGACCCAGTACTTC
CASSLAHGIATETQYF
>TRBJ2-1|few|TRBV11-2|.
TGTGCCAGCAGCTCCGTAGTCTCCTACAATGAGCAGTTCTTC
CASSSVVSYNEQFF
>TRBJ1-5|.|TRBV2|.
TGTGCCAGCAGTGATTCTAGCAATCAGCCCCAGCATTTT
CASSDSSNQPQHF
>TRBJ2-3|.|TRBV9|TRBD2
TGTGCCAGCAGCCAGAGCGTACTAGCGGGAGCGGTAGATACGCAGTATTTT
CASSQSVLAGAVDTQYF
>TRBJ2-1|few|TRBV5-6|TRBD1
TGTGCCAGCAGCGGCCCTGGACAGGGTAACTACAATGAGCAGTTCTTC
CASSGPGQGNYNEQFF
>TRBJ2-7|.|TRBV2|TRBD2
TGTGCCAGCAACGGGGGGGACGAGCAGTACTTC
CASNGGDEQYF
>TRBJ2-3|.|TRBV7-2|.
TGTGCCAGCAGCTTAGATTGGATTAGCACAGATACGCAGTATTTT
CASSLDWISTDTQYF
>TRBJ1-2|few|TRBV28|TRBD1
TGTGCCAGCAGGCCTCGGGACAGGGAGCACTATGGCTACACCTTC
CASRPRDREHYGYTF
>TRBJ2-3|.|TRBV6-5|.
TGTGCCAGCAGCCTCTACTTCAGCACAGATACGCAGTATTTT
CASSLYFSTDTQYF
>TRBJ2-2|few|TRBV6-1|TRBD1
TGTGCCAGCAGCCGGGACAGCCCAAACACCGGGGAGCTGTTTTTT
CASSRDSPNTGELFF
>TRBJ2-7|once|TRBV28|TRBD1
TGTGCCAGCAGTTCGACAGGGCGCTACGAGCAGTACTTC
CASSSTGRYEQYF
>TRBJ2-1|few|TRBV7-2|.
TGTGCCAGCAGCTTAGGGCGCGGAGTTAGGGAGCAGTTCTTC
CASSLGRGVREQFF
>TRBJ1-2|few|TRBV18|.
TGTGCCAGCTCACCACCTTCAGGGGCAGATTTCAACTATGGCTACACCTTC
CASSPPSGADFNYGYTF
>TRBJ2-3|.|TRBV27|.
TGTGCCAGCAGAAATCAAGATACGCAGTATTTT
CASRNQDTQYF
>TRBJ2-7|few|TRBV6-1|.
TGTGCCAGCAGTGAATTCTACGAGCAGTACTTC
CASSEFYEQYF
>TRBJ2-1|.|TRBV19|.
TGTGCCAGTAGTATATGGGGTCATGAGCAGTTCTTC
CASSIWGHEQFF
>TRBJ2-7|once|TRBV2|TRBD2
TGTGCCAGCACGCCAGGCGGGAGCCCCTACGAGCAGTACTTC
CASTPGGSPYEQYF
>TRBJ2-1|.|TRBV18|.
TGTGCCAGCTCACCACGTCTAGAAAACAATGAGCAGTTCTTC
CASSPRLENNEQFF
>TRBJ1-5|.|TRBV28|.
TGTGCCAGCAGTCGACCCCCAGGGCGTAATCAGCCCCAGCATTTT
CASSRPPGRNQPQHF
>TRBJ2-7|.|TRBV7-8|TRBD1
TGTGCCAGCAGCTTAGAAGGGGGCGCGAGGTCGGCGGAGCAGTACTTC
CASSLEGGARSAEQYF
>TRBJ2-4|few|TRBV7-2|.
TGTGCCAGCAGCTTATCTACCGGGGCGACATGGGGGAACATTCAGTACTTC
CASSLSTGATWGNIQYF
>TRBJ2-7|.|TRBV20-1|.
TGCAGTGCTACTCGGGCTAGCTATCAGTACTTC
CSATRASYQYF
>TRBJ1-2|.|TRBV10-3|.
TGTGCCATCAGTGAGTCGACCCGCTCCCGTGGCTATGGCTACACCTTC
CAISESTRSRGYGYTF
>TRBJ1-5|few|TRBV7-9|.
TGTGCCAGCAGCTTAGATGGGGGACAGCCCCAGCATTTT
CASSLDGGQPQHF
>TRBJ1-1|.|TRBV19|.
TGTGCCAGTAGCGAAGAAATCCTGTTGAACACTGAAGCTTTCTTT
CASSEEILLNTEAFF
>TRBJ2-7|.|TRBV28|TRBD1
TGTGCCAGCAGCCCAGTGACAGGGTCTATCAGTCTCCAGTACTTC
CASSPVTGSISLQYF
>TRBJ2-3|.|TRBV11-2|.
TGTGCCAGCAGCTTAGATTTTAGAGATACGCAGTATTTT
CASSLDFRDTQYF
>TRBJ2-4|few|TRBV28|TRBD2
TGTGCCAGCAGGCCGACTAGCGGGAGGGTTCAGTACTTC
CASRPTSGRVQYF
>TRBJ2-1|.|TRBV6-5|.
TGTGCCAGCAGTTACCTAGGAATCGACAATGAGCAGTTCTTC
CASSYLGIDNEQFF
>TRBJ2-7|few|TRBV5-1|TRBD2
TGCGCCAGCAGCTCAACTAGGGCGGGGGCCTACGAGCAGTACTTC
CASSSTRAGAYEQYF
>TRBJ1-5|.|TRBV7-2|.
TGTGCCAGCAGCTTAGGGGGGAGAGCGGGCCAGCCCCAGCATTTT
CASSLGGRAGQPQHF
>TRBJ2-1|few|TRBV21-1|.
TGTGCCAGCAGCAATCATGGGACAGGCCTTACAAGCTCCTACAATGAGCAGTTCTTC
CASSNHGTGLTSSYNEQFF
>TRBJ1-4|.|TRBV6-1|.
TGTGCCAGCAGCCTCCAGACTGATAATGAAAAACTGTTTTTT
CASSLQTDNEKLFF
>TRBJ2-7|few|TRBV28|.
TGTGCCAGCAGTTGGGGTCAATACGAGCAGTACTTC
CASSWGQYEQYF
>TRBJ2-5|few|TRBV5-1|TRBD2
TGCGCCAGCAGCTTGGGACTAGCGGGAAGACAAGAGACCCAGTACTTC
CASSLGLAGRQETQYF
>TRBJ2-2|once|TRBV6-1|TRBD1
TGTGCCAGCCGGGGACAGGGGGCGAACACCGGGGAGCTGTTTTTT
CASRGQGANTGELFF
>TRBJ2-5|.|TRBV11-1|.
TGTGCCAGCAGCTTAGCTGGGAAGGTGACCCAGTACTTC
CASSLAGKVTQYF
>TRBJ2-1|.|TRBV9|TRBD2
TGTGCCAGCGCGGGGGGACTAGCGGACAATGAGCAGTTCTTC
CASAGGLADNEQFF
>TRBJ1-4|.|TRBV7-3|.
TGTGCCAGCAGCTTACTGTCGGGGAGGGAGGATGAAAAACTGTTTTTT
CASSLLSGREDEKLFF
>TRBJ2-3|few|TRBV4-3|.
TGCGCCAGCAGCCAAGAAGTGGTACTGGGGGGACTTAGCACAGATACGCAGTATTTT
CASSQEVVLGGLSTDTQYF
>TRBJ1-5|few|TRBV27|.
TGTGCCAGCAGTCCACGCCGGGGCAGTAATCAGCCCCAGCATTTT
CASSPRRGSNQPQHF
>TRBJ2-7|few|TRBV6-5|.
TGTGCCAGCAGACCCGGACCGACGACCTACGAGCAGTACTTC
CASRPGPTTYEQYF
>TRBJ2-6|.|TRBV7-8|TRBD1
TGTGCCAGCAGCTCTCGTCGCTTTCCGGGACAGTACATCTCTGGGGCCAACGTCCTGACTTTC
CASSSRRFPGQYISGANVLTF
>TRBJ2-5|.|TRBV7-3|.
TGTGCCAGCAGCGTCCGGGAGCAAGAGACCCAGTACTTC
CASSVREQETQYF
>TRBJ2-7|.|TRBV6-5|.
TGTGCCAGCAGTTACTCGATGAGGGGAGTGTACGAGCAGTACTTC
CASSYSMRGVYEQYF
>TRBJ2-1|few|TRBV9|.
TGTGCCAGCAGCGTAGGGAGGACGGTTAAAAACAATGAGCAGTTCTTC
CASSVGRTVKNNEQFF
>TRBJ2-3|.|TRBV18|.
TGTGCCAGCTCACCAACGTCTCTGGGGGGCACAGATACGCAGTATTTT
CASSPTSLGGTDTQYF
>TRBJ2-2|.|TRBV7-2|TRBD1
TGTGCCAGCAGTTGGACAGGGCTCAACACCGGGGAGCTGTTTTTT
CASSWTGLNTGELFF
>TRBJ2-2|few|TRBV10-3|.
TGTGCCATCAGTGAGTCGAGAGGGTCCCTTATGCCCGGGGAGCTGTTTTTT
CAISESRGSLMPGELFF
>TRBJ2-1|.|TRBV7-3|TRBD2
TGTGCCAGCAGCTTCCCGGGACTAGCGGGAGTGTTCACCTACAATGAGCAGTTCTTC
CASSFPGLAGVFTYNEQFF